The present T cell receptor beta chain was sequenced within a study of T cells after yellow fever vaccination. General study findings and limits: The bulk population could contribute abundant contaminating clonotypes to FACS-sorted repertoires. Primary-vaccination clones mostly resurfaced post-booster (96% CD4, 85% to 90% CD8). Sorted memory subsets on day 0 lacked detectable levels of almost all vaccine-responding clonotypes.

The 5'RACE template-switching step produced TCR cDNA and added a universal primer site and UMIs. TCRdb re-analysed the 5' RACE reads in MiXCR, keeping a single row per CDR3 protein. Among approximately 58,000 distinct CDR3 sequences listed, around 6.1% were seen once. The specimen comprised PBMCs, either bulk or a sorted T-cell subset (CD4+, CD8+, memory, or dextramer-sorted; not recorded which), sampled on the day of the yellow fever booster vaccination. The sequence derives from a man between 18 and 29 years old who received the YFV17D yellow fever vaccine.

CDR3 in amino acids: CASSKTGVHPLEAFF. DNA of the CDR3: TGTGCCAGCAGTAAAACCGGGGTCCACCCCCTTGAAGCTTTCTTT. J is TRBJ1-1 and V is TRBV4-2; no definite D call. CDR3 length: 15 amino acids. CDR1 and CDR2 from the germline V gene are LGHNA and YNFKEQ. Trimming cost V 6 bases and J 7 bases, with 21 bases left between them.